The 25 T cell receptor beta chains listed next were all sequenced from one sample in a study of regulatory T cells in long-lasting Graves disease. Arm-PCR of CDR3 regions and iRepertoire HTBI primers were used to build TCR beta libraries. In TCRdb, the multiplex PCR reads were re-called with MiXCR into one record per CDR3 protein. Of approximately 490,000 distinct CDR3 sequences listed, about 17% are singletons. The time point is: newly diagnosed GD, antithyroid drugs for less than 3 months. From PBMCs, RNA was extracted and then used to make the TCR library. These data were also filed under a second study, of T cells in Graves' hyperthyroidism and ophthalmopathy.

Source: peripheral blood mononuclear cells (PBMCs), taken at new diagnosis, from a patient treated with antithyroid drugs. The source is a man aged 35-49 years with Graves disease.

Worth noting for this clonotype: A much more abundant neighbour one base away suggests this may be a read error. The chain joins TRBV15 to TRBJ2-1; D is tentatively TRBD1 or TRBD2 (5 bases each). Between the trimmed V and J ends, which lost 0 bases and 10 bases, there was a span of 13 bases. CDR1 LNHNV and CDR2 YYDKDF come from the germline V gene (reference sequence). There are 14 residues in the CDR3. The CDR3 DNA is TGTGCCACCAGCAGAGATGGGGGAAGCTACGAGCAGTTCTTC. This sequence encodes CATSRDGGSYEQFF.

The table lists this clonotype with a few counts. The chain combines TRBV20-1 with TRBJ2-3; TRBD1 aligns across 10 bases. The germline gives CDR1 DFQATT, CDR2 SNEGSKA (reference sequence). The CDR3 is made up of 18 amino acids. J gave up 0 bases and V 5 bases, and 14 bases lay outside the gene matches. The CDR3 region has the DNA TGCAGTGCTCCTCCGGGACAGGGGTCGGTATCTAGCACAGATACGCAGTATTTT. Its translation is CSAPPGQGSVSSTDTQYF.

CDR3 DNA: TGTGCCAGCAGCATAAACAGACCGTCCTACAATGAGCAGTTCTTC. It codes for CASSINRPSYNEQFF. The chain uses TRBV7-2 and TRBJ2-1, with no clear D. The CDR3 is 15 amino acids. V was cut by 5 bases and J by 1 base, with 12 bases left in between. Per germline, CDR1 SGHTA and CDR2 FQGNSA. Full variable domain (remainder filled in from reference TRBV7-2 and TRBJ2-1): GAGVSQSPSNKVTEKGKDVELRCDPISGHTALYWYRQSLGQGLEFLIYFQGNSAPDKSGLPSDRFSAERTGGSVSTLTIQRTQQEDSAVYLCASSINRPSYNEQFFGPGTRLTVL.

This clonotype was detected many times. The chain has TRBV10-3 and TRBJ2-2; 11 positions agree with TRBD2. CDR3 length: 18 amino acids. Trimming removed 8 bases from V and 0 bases from J; junction bases left unmatched: 11. Germline V gives CDR1 ENHRY, CDR2 SYGVKD. CDR3 amino acids: CAIGAGLAGGSNTGELFF. The CDR3 bases are TGTGCCATCGGTGCTGGGCTAGCGGGAGGCTCGAACACCGGGGAGCTGTTTTTT.

The V and J genes are TRBV7-2 and TRBJ2-3, with D possibly being TRBD2 (5 bases). Germline assignment: CDR1 SGHTA and CDR2 FQGNSA. This CDR3 spans 14 amino acids. Trimming removed 3 bases at V and 7 bases at J, with 14 bases between. DNA of the CDR3: TGTGCCAGCAGCTTGGGCGGGCCGCCTAATACGCAGTATTTT. Its protein is CASSLGGPPNTQYF. The full variable domain, rest sourced from reference TRBV7-2 and TRBJ2-3, is GAGVSQSPSNKVTEKGKDVELRCDPISGHTALYWYRQSLGQGLEFLIYFQGNSAPDKSGLPSDRFSAERTGGSVSTLTIQRTQQEDSAVYLCASSLGGPPNTQYFGPGTRLTVL.

In its sample, this clonotype was seen many times. V is TRBV5-1 and J is TRBJ2-7, with a possible D match to TRBD1 (6 bases). Trimming removed 0 bases at V and 2 bases at J, with 15 bases between. Germline V gene sequence: CDR1 SGHRS, CDR2 YFSETQ. This CDR3 has 16 amino acids. This CDR3 is CASSLDLTGRTYEQYF. DNA for the CDR3: TGCGCCAGCAGCTTGGACCTGACAGGACGTACCTACGAGCAGTACTTC.

V usage is TRBV10-3 and J usage is TRBJ2-3; unclear D gene. Per germline, CDR1 ENHRY and CDR2 SYGVKD. The CDR3 has 13 amino acids. Trimming removed 7 bases from V and 0 bases from J, with 8 bases in between. The CDR3 DNA reads as TGTGCCATCAAGGATTCTAGCACAGATACGCAGTATTTT. Translating it yields CAIKDSSTDTQYF.

J is TRBJ1-6 and V is TRBV6-2 or TRBV6-3, with unresolved D. Between the trimmed V and J ends, which lost 7 bases and 7 bases, there was a span of 14 bases. Germline V gives CDR1 MNHEY, CDR2 SVGEGT. The CDR3 has 14 amino acids. The CDR3 spells CASNPGRTNSPLHF. The CDR3 bases are TGTGCCAGCAATCCCGGGAGAACCAATTCACCCCTCCACTTT.

J is TRBJ1-2 and V is TRBV5-5, with 8 bases that match TRBD1. This CDR3 is 14 amino acids long. Germline values: CDR1 SGHKS, CDR2 YYEKEE (reference sequence). The junction had 4 bases not matched to a gene; V was cut back by 2 bases and J by 4 bases. The DNA of the CDR3 is TGTGCCAGCAGCTTTGCAGGGGGCGGCTATGGCTACACCTTC. Translating it yields CASSFAGGGYGYTF.

This clonotype appeared a few times. Since no conserved phenylalanine or tryptophan closes the CDR3, a read error is the likely cause. The chain combines TRBV11-2 with TRBJ1-6; 8 bases fit TRBD1. From germline, CDR1 is SGHAT and CDR2 FQNNGV. V shed 4 bases and J 6 bases; nucleotides not matched to a gene: 5. The CDR3 extends over 15 amino acids. Here the CDR3 reads CASSSDRASNSPLHL. As DNA, the CDR3 is TGTGCCAGCAGCTCGGACAGGGCAAGTAATTCACCCCTCCACCTT.

The V and J genes are TRBV5-1 and TRBJ2-7; D possibly corresponds to TRBD1 (6 bases). This CDR3 comprises 14 residues. Trimming shortened V by 4 bases and J by 3 bases, and 14 bases separated the two germline ends. Germline V gene data show CDR1 as SGHRS and CDR2 as YFSETQ. CDR3 coding DNA: TGCGCCAGCAGCGGGGGCCAGGTTCGCTACGAGCAGTACTTC. Amino acids: CASSGGQVRYEQYF.

The chain couples TRBV6-1 to TRBJ2-2, with unresolved D. V was shortened by 6 bases and J by 7 bases, with 12 bases between the two germline ends. This CDR3 spans 13 amino acids. Looked up from germline, CDR1 is MNHNS and CDR2 is SASEGT. The CDR3 spells CASRDVIIGELFF. In DNA form, the CDR3 reads TGTGCCAGCAGGGATGTTATCATCGGGGAGCTGTTTTTT.

A word on this clonotype: This could be a read error, since a much larger clone is one nucleotide away. The V gene is TRBV2, the J gene TRBJ2-2; TRBD1 agrees at 7 bases. This CDR3 is 14 amino acids long. The germline CDR1 and CDR2 sequences are SNHLY and FYNNEI. Written as DNA, the CDR3 is TGTGCCAGCAGTCCACAGGGGACCACCGGGGAGCTGTCTTTT. Its translation: CASSPQGTTGELSF.

The genes are TRBV24-1 and TRBJ2-1; 7 bases align to TRBD2. The V and J ends lost 4 bases and 9 bases, in that order; junction bases with no gene match: 8. Germline CDR1 KGHDR, CDR2 SFDVKD. The CDR3 spans 14 residues. CDR3 coding DNA: TGTGCCACCAGTGAGCCCCGAGCGGGGCCTGAGCAGTTCTTC. Translation: CATSEPRAGPEQFF.

There are many counts of this clonotype. The chain links TRBV28 to TRBJ1-6, with 7 bases fitting TRBD1. The J segment lost 14 bases and the V segment lost 2 bases, leaving 6 bases of the junction unmatched. CDR1 is MDHEN, CDR2 SYDVKM, per germline. This CDR3 contains 13 residues. The CDR3 DNA is TGTGCCAGCAGTTTAGATAGGGGGCGATCCCTCCACTTT. This translates into CASSLDRGRSLHF.

J is TRBJ2-5 and V is TRBV5-1; 7 bases fit TRBD2. Germline V CDR1 and CDR2: SGHRS, YFSETQ. J lost 1 base, V lost 3 bases, and 12 bases had no gene match. CDR3 size: 17 residues. CDR3 nucleotides: TGCGCCAGCAGCTGGCCCTCTGGGGGAGGGTTCCAAGAGACCCAGTACTTC. As protein: CASSWPSGGGFQETQYF.

CDR3 sequence reads: CASNPGTTNEKLFF. For the CDR3, the DNA is TGTGCCAGCAATCCGGGGACAACTAATGAAAAACTGTTTTTT. The rearrangement links TRBV28 to TRBJ1-4; D is unclear. The CDR3 runs to 14 residues. The V end lost 7 bases, the J end lost 0 bases, and 9 bases lay between the germline ends. CDR1 is MDHEN, CDR2 SYDVKM, per germline.

This clonotype was observed a few times. The chain combines TRBV7-8 with TRBJ1-1; D is ambiguous. Trimming stripped 1 base from V and 8 bases from J, with 11 bases between. The CDR3 is 13 residues long. The germline V gene encodes CDR1 SGHVS and CDR2 FQNEAQ. CDR3 nucleotide sequence: TGTGCCAGCAGCTTAGTAATTCTAACCGAAGCTTTCTTT. Translation: CASSLVILTEAFF.

This clonotype showed up many times. The gene calls are TRBV7-9 and TRBJ2-7, with a tentative D call TRBD1 (6 bases). V was shortened by 6 bases and J by 3 bases, with 15 bases between the two germline ends. The CDR3 covers 14 residues. CDR1 is SEHNR, CDR2 FQNEAQ, per germline (reference sequence). CDR3 amino acids: CASSNPRGFYEQYF. For the CDR3, the DNA is TGTGCCAGCAGTAACCCCAGGGGTTTCTACGAGCAGTACTTC.

At least ten counts were recorded for this clonotype. The rearrangement uses TRBV6-1 and TRBJ1-1; a weak D match, TRBD1 (6 bases). The CDR3 length is 15 residues. Trimming left V 2 bases short and J 5 bases short, with 15 bases between. The germline CDR1 and CDR2 sequences are MNHNS and SASEGT. CDR3 sequence reads: CASSEQGPGGTEAFF. The CDR3 DNA is TGTGCCAGCAGTGAACAGGGGCCCGGGGGGACTGAAGCTTTCTTT.

At least ten counts were recorded for this clonotype. CDR3: CASRQDRGRTYEQYF. CDR3 sequence (DNA): TGTGCCAGCAGACAGGACAGGGGACGAACCTACGAGCAGTACTTC. V usage is TRBV28 and J usage is TRBJ2-7; TRBD1 matches at 9 bases. This CDR3 has 15 amino acids. J was trimmed by 2 bases and V by 6 bases; bases with no gene match: 8. CDR1 and CDR2 (germline): MDHEN, SYDVKM.

This clonotype was found many times. V is TRBV28 and J is TRBJ2-1; 12 bases are shared with TRBD2. This CDR3 has 18 amino acids. V lost 6 bases to trimming and J lost 10 bases; unmatched junction nucleotides: 19. Germline values: CDR1 MDHEN, CDR2 SYDVKM. In DNA, the CDR3 is TGTGCCAGCAGCCCTACACTTGGACTAGCGGGACAGGACAGGGAGCAGTTCTTC. Its translation is CASSPTLGLAGQDREQFF.

The chain joins TRBV27 to TRBJ2-2, with 9 positions matching TRBD1. This CDR3 is built from 16 residues. J was trimmed by 0 bases and V by 7 bases; bases with no gene match: 6. CDR1 and CDR2 from the germline V gene are MNHEY and SMNVEV (reference sequence). The CDR3 sequence: CASNRWTGANTGELFF. The CDR3 DNA reads TGTGCCAGCAATAGATGGACAGGGGCGAACACCGGGGAGCTGTTTTTT.

At least ten counts were recorded for this clonotype. DNA of the CDR3: TGTGCCAGCAGCTTAGAGGAGACCGAACGGGAGACCCAGTACTTC. It yields the protein CASSLEETERETQYF. The J gene is TRBJ2-5, the V gene TRBV7-6; unclear D gene. The CDR3 is 15 residues long. CDR1 and CDR2 (germline): SGHVS, FNYEAQ. V lost 1 base to trimming and J lost 5 bases, with 14 bases between them. Supplemented by reference TRBV7-6 and TRBJ2-5, the full variable domain reads GAGVSQSPRYKVTKRGQDVALRCDPISGHVSLYWYRQALGQGPEFLTYFNYEAQQDKSGLPNDRFSAERPEGSISTLTIQRTEQRDSAMYRCASSLEETERETQYFGPGTRLLVL.

This clonotype was recorded only once. The V call is TRBV20-1, the J call TRBJ2-5; 15 bases are a match to TRBD2. Matching the DNA end better, TRBJ2-1 makes the J call doubtful. Germline V CDR1 and CDR2: DFQATT, SNEGSKA (reference sequence). CDR3 size: 17 residues. The CDR3 sequence is CSARAGTSGRHHNEQFF. For the CDR3, the DNA is TGCAGTGCTAGAGCCGGGACTAGCGGGAGGCACCACAATGAGCAGTTCTTC.